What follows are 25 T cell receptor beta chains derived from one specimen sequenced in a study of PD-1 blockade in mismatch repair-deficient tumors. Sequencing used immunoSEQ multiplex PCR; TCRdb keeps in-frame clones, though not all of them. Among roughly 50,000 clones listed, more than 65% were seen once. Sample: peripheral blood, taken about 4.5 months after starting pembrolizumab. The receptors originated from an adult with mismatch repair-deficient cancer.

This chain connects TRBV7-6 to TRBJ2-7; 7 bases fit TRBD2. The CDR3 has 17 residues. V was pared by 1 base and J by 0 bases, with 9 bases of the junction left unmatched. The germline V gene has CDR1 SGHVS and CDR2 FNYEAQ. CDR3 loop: CASSLEVYSGGSYEQYF. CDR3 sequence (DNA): TGTGCCAGCAGCTTAGAGGTTTATTCGGGAGGCTCCTACGAGCAGTACTTC. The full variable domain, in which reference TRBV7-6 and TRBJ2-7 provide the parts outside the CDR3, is GAGVSQSPRYKVTKRGQDVALRCDPISGHVSLYWYRQALGQGPEFLTYFNYEAQQDKSGLPNDRFSAERPEGSISTLTIQRTEQRDSAMYRCASSLEVYSGGSYEQYFGPGTRLTVT.

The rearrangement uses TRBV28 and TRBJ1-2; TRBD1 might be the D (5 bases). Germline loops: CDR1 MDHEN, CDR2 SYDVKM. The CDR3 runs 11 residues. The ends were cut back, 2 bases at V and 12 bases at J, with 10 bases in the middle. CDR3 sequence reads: CASSLRGPNTF. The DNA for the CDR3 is TGTGCCAGCAGTTTACGGGGCCCCAACACCTTC.

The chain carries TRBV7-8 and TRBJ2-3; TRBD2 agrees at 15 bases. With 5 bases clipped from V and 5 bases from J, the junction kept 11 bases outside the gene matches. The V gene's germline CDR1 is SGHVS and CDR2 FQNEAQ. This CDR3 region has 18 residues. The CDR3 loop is CASSTGLAGGPRGDTQYF. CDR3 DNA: TGTGCCAGCAGCACCGGACTAGCGGGAGGGCCGCGGGGAGATACGCAGTATTTT.

CDR3 sequence (DNA): TGCGCCAGCAGCTGGGGCGATTACTACGAGCAGTACTTC. Its protein product is CASSWGDYYEQYF. This chain links TRBV5-1 with TRBJ2-7, with a tentative D call TRBD1 (5 bases). Germline V lookup: CDR1 SGHRS, CDR2 YFSETQ. The germline V and J ends were trimmed by 3 bases and 3 bases, with 10 bases remaining between them. CDR3 length equals 13 residues.

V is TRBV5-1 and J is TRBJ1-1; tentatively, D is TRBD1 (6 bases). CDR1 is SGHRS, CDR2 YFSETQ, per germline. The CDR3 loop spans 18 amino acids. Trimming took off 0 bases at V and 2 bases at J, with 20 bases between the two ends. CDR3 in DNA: TGCGCCAGCAGCTTGGTAGAACAAGAAGCGGGGGCAAACACTGAAGCTTTCTTT. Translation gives CASSLVEQEAGANTEAFF.

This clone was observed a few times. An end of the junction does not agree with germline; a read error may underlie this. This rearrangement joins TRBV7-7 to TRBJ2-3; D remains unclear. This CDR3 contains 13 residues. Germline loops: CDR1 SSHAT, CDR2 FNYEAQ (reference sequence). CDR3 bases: TGTGCTAGCAGCTTAGACCAGTCAGATACGCAGTATTTT. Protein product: CASSLDQSDTQYF.

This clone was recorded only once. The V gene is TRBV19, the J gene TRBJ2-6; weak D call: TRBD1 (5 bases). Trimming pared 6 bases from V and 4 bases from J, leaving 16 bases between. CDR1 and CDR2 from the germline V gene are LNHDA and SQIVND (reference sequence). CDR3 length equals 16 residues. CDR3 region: CASSMDIPTGANVLTF. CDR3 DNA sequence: TGTGCCAGTAGCATGGACATCCCAACAGGGGCCAACGTCCTGACTTTC.

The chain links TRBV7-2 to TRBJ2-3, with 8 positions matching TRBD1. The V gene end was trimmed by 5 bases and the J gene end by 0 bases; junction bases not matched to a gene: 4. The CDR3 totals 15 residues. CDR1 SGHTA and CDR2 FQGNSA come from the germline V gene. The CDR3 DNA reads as TGTGCCAGCAGCCGTGGGACAGGTAGCACAGATACGCAGTATTTT. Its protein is CASSRGTGSTDTQYF.

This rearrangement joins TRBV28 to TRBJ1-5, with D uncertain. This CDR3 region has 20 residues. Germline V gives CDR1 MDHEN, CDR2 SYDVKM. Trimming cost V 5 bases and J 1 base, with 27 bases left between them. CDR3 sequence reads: CASSLPTRVSFVGSNQPQHF. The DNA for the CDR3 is TGTGCCAGCAGTCTCCCGACTAGGGTCTCTTTTGTTGGGAGCAATCAGCCCCAGCATTTT. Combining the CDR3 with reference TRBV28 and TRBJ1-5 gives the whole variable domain DVKVTQSSRYLVKRTGEKVFLECVQDMDHENMFWYRQDPGLGLRLIYFSYDVKMKEKGDIPEGYSVSREKKERFSLILESASTNQTSMYLCASSLPTRVSFVGSNQPQHFGDGTRLSIL.

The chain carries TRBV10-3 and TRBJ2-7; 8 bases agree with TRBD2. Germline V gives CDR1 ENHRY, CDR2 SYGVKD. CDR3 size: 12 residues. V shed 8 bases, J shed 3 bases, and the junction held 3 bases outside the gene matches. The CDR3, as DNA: TGTGCCATCGGGACTAGTCTCTACGAGCAGTACTTC. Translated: CAIGTSLYEQYF.

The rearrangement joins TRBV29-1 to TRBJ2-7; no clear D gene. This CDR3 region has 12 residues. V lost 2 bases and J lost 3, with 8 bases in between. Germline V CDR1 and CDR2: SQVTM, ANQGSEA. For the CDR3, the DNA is TGCAGCGTTGAACAGGTGGACTACGAGCAGTACTTC. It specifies CSVEQVDYEQYF.

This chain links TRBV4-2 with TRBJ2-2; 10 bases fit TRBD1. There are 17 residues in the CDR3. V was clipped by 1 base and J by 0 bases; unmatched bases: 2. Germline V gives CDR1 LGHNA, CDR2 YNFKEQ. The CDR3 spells CASSQVGQGANTGELFF. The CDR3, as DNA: TGTGCCAGCAGCCAAGTTGGACAGGGGGCGAACACCGGGGAGCTGTTTTTT.

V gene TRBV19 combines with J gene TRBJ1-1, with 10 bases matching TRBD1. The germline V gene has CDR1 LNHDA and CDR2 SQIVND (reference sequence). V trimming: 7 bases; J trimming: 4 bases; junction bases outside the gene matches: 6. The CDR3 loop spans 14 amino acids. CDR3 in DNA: TGTGCCAGTACCGACAGGGGGCTGAGCACTGAAGCTTTCTTT. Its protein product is CASTDRGLSTEAFF.

CDR3 protein: CASSPGGNWNTEAFF. CDR3 coding DNA: TGTGCCAGCAGCCCCGGGGGGAACTGGAACACTGAAGCTTTCTTT. The chain combines TRBV7-8 with TRBJ1-1; a possible D gene is TRBD1 (5 bases). The ends were cut back, 5 bases at V and 1 base at J, with 14 bases in the middle. The germline V gene encodes CDR1 SGHVS and CDR2 FQNEAQ. The CDR3 has 15 amino acids.

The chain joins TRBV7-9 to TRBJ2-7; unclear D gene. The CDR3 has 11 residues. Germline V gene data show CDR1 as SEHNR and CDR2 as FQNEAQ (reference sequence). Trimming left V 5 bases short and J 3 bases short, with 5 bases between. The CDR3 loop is CASSLRYEQYF. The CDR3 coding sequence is TGTGCCAGCAGCCTGCGCTACGAGCAGTACTTC.

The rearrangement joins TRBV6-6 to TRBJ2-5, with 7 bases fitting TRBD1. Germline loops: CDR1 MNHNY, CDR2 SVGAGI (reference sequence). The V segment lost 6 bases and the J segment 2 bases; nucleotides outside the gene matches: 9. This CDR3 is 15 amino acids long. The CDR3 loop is CASRPYGTVQETQYF. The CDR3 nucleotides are TGTGCCAGCAGGCCCTACGGGACAGTACAAGAGACCCAGTACTTC.

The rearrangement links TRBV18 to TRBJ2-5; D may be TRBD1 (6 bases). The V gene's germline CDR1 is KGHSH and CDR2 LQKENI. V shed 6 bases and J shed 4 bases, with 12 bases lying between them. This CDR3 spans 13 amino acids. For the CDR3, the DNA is TGTGCCAGCTCTGGGTTAGGGGGAGAGACCCAGTACTTC. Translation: CASSGLGGETQYF.

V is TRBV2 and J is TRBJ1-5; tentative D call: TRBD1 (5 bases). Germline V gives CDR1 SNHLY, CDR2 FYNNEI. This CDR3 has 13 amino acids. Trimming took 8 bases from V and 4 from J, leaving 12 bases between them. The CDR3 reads CASGGGGNQPQHF. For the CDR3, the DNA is TGTGCCAGCGGGGGGGGAGGGAATCAGCCCCAGCATTTT.

CDR3 in amino acids: CASSPGQGGSSGNTIYF. The CDR3 bases are TGCGCCAGCAGCCCTGGTCAGGGGGGATCTTCTGGAAACACCATATATTTT. The V gene is TRBV5-1, the J gene TRBJ1-3; 7 bases match TRBD1. The ends lost 4 bases at V and 1 base at J; junction bases unmatched: 11. The CDR3 consists of 17 residues. Germline V gene lookup returns CDR1 SGHRS and CDR2 YFSETQ.

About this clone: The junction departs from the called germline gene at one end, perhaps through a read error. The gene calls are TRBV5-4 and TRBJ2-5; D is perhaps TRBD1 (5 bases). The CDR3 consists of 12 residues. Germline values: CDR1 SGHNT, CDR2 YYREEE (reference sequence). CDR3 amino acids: CASSSIGVKGNF. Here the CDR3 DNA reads TGTGCCAGCAGCTCGATAGGAGTCAAGGGGAACTTC.

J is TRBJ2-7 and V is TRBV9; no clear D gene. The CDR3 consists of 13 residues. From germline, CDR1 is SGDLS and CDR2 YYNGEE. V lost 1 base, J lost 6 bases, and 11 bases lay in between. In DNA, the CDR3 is TGTGCCAGCAGCGTAAGAGAGGATGCCGAGCAGTACTTC. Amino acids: CASSVREDAEQYF.

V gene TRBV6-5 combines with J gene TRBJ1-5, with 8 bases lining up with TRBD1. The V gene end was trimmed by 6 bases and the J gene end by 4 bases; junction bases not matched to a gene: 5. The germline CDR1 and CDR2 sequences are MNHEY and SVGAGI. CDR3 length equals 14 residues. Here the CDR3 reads CASRLTGENQPQHF. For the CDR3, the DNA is TGTGCCAGCAGATTGACAGGGGAAAATCAGCCCCAGCATTTT.

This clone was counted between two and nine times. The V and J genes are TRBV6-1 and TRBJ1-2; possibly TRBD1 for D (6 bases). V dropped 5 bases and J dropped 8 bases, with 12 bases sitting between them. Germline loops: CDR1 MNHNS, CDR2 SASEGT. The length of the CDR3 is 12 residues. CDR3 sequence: CASSWDKEGYTF. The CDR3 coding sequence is TGTGCCAGCAGTTGGGACAAAGAGGGCTACACCTTC.

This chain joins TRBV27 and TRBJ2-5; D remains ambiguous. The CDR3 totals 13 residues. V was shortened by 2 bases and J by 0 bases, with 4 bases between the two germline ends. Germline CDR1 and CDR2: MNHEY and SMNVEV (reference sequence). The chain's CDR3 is CASSLGDQETQYF. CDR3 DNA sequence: TGTGCCAGCAGTTTAGGTGACCAAGAGACCCAGTACTTC.

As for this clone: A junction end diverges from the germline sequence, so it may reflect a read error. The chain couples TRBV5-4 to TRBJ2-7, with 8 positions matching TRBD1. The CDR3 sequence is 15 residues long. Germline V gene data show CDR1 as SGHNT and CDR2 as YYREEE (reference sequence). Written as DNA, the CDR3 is TGCGCCAGCAGCAAAAGGACAGGGACCGCCTACGAGCAGTACTTC. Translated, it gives CASSKRTGTAYEQYF.